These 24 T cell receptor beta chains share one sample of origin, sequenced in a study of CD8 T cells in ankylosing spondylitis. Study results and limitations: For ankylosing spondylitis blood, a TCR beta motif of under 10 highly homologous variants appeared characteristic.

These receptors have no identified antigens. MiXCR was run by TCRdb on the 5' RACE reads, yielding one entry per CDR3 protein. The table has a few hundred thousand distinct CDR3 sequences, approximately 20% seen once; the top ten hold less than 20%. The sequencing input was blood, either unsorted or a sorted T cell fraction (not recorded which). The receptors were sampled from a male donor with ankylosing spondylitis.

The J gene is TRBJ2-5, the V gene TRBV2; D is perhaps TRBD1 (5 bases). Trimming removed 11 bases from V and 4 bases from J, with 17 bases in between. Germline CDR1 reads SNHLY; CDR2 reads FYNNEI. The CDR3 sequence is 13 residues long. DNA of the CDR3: TGTGCCTCCACCATGACAGTACTAGAGACCCAGTACTTC. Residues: CASTMTVLETQYF.

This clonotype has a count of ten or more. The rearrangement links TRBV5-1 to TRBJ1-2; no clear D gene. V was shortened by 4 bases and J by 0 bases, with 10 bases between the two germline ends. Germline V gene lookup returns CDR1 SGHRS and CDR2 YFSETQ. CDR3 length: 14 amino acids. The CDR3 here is CASSLTASNYGYTF. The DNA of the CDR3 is TGCGCCAGCAGCCTGACGGCTTCTAACTATGGCTACACCTTC. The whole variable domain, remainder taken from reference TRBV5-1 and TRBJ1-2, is KAGVTQTPRYLIKTRGQQVTLSCSPISGHRSVSWYQQTPGQGLQFLFEYFSETQRNKGNFPGRFSGRQFSNSRSEMNVSTLELGDSALYLCASSLTASNYGYTFGSGTRLTVV.

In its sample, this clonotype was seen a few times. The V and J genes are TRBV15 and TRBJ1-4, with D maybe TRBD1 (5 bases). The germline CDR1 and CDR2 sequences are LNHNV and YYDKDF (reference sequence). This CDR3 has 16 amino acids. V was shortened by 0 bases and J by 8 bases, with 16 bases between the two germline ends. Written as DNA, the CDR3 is TGTGCCACCAGCAGAGATTATGGCCAGGGACGAGAAAAACTGTTTTTT. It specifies CATSRDYGQGREKLFF.

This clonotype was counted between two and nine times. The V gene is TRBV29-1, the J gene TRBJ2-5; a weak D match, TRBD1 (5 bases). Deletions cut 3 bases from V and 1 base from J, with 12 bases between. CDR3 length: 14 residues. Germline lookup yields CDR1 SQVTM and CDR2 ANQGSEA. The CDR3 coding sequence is TGCAGCGTTGAGGGTAGGGGCCTCCAAGAGACCCAGTACTTC. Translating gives CSVEGRGLQETQYF.

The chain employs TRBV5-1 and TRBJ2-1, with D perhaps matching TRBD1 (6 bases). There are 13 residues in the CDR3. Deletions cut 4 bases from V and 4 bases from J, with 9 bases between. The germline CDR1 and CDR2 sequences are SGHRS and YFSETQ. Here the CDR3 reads CASSKDSYNEQFF. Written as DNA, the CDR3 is TGCGCCAGCAGCAAGGACAGTTACAATGAGCAGTTCTTC.

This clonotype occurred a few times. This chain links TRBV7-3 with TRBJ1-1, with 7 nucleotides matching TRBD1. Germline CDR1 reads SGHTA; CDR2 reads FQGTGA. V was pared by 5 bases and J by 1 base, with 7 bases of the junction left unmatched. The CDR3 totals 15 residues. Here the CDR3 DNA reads TGTGCCAGCAGCCGGAACAGGGGTAGGAACACTGAAGCTTTCTTT. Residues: CASSRNRGRNTEAFF.

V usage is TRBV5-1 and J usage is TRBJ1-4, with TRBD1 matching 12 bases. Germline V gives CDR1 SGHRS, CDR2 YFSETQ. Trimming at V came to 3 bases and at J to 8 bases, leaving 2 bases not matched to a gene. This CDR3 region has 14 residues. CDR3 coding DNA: TGCGCCAGCAGCTCCGGGACAGGGGGCGAAAAACTGTTTTTT. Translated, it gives CASSSGTGGEKLFF.

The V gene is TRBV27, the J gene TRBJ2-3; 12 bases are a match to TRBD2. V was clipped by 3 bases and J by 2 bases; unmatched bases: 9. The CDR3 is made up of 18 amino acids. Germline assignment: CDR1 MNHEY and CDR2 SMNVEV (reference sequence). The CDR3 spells CASSFLAGGPLYTDTQYF. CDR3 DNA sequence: TGTGCCAGCAGTTTTCTAGCGGGAGGGCCGCTTTACACAGATACGCAGTATTTT.

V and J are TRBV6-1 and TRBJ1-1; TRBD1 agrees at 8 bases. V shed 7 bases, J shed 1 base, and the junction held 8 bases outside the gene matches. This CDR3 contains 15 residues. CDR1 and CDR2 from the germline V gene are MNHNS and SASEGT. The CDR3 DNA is TGTGCCAGCACCAGACGACAGGGGCGGAACACTGAAGCTTTCTTT. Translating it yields CASTRRQGRNTEAFF.

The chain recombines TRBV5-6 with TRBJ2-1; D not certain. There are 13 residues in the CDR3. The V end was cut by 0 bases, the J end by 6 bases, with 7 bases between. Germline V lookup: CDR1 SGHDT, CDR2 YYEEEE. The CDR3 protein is CASSLVWGNEQFF. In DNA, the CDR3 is TGTGCCAGCAGCTTGGTCTGGGGCAATGAGCAGTTCTTC.

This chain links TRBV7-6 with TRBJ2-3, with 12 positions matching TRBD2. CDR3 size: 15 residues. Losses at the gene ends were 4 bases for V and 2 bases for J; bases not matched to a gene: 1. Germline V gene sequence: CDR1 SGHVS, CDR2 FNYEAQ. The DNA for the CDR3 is TGTGCCAGCAGCTCTAGCGGGAGGGTCACAGATACGCAGTATTTT. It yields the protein CASSSSGRVTDTQYF. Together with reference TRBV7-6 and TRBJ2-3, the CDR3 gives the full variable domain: GAGVSQSPRYKVTKRGQDVALRCDPISGHVSLYWYRQALGQGPEFLTYFNYEAQQDKSGLPNDRFSAERPEGSISTLTIQRTEQRDSAMYRCASSSSGRVTDTQYFGPGTRLTVL.

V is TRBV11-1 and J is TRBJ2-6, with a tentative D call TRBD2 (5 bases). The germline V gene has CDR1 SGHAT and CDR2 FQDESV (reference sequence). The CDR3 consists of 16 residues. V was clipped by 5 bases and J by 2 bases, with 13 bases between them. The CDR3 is CASSIAGLAGANVLTF. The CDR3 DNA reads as TGTGCCAGCAGCATCGCAGGACTGGCTGGGGCCAACGTCCTGACTTTC.

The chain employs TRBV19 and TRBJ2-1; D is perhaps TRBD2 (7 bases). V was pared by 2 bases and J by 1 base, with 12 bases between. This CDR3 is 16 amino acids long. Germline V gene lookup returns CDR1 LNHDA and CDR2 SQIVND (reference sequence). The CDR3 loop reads CASSIWRGGSYNEQFF. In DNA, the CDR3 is TGTGCCAGTAGTATATGGAGGGGGGGGTCCTACAATGAGCAGTTCTTC.

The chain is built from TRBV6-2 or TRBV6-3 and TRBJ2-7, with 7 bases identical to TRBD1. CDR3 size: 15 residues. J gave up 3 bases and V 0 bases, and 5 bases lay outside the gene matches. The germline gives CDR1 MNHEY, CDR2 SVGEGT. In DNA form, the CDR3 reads TGTGCCAGCAGTTACTCCGGGACAGTCAACTACGAGCAGTACTTC. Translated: CASSYSGTVNYEQYF.

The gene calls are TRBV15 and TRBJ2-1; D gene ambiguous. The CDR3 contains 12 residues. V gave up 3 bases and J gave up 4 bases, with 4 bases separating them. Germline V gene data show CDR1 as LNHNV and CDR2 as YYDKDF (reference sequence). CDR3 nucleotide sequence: TGTGCCACCAGCAGGGGATACAATGAGCAGTTCTTC. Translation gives CATSRGYNEQFF. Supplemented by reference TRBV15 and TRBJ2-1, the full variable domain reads DAMVIQNPRYQVTQFGKPVTLSCSQTLNHNVMYWYQQKSSQAPKLLFHYYDKDFNNEADTPDNFQSRRPNTSFCFLDIRSPGLGDTAMYLCATSRGYNEQFFGPGTRLTVL.

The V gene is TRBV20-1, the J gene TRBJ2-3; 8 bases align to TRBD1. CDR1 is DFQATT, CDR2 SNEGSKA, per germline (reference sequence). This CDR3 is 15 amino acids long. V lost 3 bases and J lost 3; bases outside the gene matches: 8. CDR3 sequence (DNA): TGCAGTGCTAGTGGGGGACAGGTGGAAACAGATACGCAGTATTTT. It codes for CSASGGQVETDTQYF.

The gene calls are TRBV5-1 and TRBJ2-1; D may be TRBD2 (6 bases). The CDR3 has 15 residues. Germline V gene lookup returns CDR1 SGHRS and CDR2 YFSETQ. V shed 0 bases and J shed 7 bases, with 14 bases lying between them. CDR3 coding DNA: TGCGCCAGCAGCTTGGGAGGCGGGACGGGGAATGAGCAGTTCTTC. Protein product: CASSLGGGTGNEQFF.

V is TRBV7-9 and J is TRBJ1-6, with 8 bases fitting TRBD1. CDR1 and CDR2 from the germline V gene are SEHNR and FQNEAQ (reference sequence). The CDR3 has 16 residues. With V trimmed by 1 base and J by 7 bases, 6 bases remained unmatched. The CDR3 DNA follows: TGTGCCAGCAGCTTAGGGGGACAGGTGCTGAATTCACCCCTCCACTTT. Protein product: CASSLGGQVLNSPLHF.

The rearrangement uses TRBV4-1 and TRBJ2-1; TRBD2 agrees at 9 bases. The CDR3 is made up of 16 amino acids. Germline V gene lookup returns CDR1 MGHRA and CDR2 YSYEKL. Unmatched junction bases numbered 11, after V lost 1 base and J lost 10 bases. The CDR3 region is CASSQGRGRVKPEQFF. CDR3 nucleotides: TGCGCCAGCAGCCAAGGGCGCGGGAGGGTCAAACCAGAGCAGTTCTTC.

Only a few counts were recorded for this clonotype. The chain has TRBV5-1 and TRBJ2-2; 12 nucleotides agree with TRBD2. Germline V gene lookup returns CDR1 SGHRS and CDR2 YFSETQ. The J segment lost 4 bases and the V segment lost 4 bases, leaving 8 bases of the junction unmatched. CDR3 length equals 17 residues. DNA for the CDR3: TGCGCCAGCAGCCCGGGAGTGGGACTAGCGGGCACCGGGGAGCTGTTTTTT. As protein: CASSPGVGLAGTGELFF.

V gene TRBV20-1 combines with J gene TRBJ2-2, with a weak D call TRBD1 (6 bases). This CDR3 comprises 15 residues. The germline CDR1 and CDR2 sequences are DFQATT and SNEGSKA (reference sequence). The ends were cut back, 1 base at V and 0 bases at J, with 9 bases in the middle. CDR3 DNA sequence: TGCAGTGCTAGAGTGAGGACAGCGAACACCGGGGAGCTGTTTTTT. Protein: CSARVRTANTGELFF.

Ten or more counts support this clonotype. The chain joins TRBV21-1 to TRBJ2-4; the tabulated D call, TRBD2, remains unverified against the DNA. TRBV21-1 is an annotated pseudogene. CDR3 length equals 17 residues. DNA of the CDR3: TGTGCCAGCAGCAAATGTGGACTAGCTAGAGCCAAAAACATTCAGTACTTC. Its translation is CASSKCGLARAKNIQYF.

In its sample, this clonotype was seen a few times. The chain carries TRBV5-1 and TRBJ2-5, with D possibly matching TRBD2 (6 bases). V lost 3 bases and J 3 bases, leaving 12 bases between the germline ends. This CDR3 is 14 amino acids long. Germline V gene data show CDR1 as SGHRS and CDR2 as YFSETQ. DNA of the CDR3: TGCGCCAGCAGCTGGCGGGGCGGAGAAGAGACCCAGTACTTC. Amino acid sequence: CASSWRGGEETQYF.

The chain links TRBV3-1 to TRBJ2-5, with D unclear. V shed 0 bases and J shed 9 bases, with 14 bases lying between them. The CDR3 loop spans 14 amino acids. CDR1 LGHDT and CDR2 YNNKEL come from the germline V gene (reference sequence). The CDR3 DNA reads TGTGCCAGCAGCCAAGAGCCTGACCGCGAGTCCCAGTACTTC. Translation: CASSQEPDRESQYF.